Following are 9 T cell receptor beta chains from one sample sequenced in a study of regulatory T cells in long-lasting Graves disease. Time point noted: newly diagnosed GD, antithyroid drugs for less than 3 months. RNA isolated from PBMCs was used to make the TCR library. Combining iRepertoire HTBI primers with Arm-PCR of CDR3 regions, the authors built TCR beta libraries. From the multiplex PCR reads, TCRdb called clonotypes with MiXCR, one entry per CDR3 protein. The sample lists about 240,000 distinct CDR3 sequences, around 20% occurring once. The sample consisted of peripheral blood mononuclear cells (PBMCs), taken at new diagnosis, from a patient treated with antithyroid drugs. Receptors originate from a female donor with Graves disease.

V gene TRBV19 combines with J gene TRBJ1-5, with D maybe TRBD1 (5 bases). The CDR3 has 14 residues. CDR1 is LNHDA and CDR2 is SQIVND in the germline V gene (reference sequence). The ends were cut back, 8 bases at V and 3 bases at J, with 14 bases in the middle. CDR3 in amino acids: CASGGVVINQPQHF. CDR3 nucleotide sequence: TGTGCCAGTGGAGGGGTTGTGATCAATCAGCCCCAGCATTTT.

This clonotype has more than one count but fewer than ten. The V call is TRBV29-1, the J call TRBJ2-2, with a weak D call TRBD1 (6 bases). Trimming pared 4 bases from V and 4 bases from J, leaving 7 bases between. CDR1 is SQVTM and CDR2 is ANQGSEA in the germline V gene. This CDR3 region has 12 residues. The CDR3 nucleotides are TGCAGCGTTGGCAGGGGCACCGGGGAGCTGTTTTTT. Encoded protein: CSVGRGTGELFF.

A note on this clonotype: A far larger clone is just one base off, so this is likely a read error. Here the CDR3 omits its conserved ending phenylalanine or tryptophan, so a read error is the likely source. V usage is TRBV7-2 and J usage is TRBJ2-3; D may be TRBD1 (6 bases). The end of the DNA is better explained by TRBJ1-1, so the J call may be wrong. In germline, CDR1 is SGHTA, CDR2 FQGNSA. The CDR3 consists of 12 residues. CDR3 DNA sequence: TGTGCCAGCACGGGGGGGCAGATTGAAGCTTTCATT. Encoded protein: CASTGGQIEAFI.

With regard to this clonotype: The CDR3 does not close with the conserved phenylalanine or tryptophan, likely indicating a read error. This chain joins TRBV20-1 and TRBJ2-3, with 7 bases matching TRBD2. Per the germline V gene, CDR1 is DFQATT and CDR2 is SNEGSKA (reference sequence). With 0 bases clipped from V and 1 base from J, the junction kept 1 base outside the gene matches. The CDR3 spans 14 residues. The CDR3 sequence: CSAREAGGTDTQYL. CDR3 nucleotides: TGCAGTGCTAGAGAGGCGGGAGGCACAGATACGCAGTATCTT.

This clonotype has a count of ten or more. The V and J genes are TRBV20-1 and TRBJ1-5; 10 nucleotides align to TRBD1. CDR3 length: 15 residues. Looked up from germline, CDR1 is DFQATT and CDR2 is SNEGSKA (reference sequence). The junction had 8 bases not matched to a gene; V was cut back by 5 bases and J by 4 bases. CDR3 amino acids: CSARRGQGHNQPQHF. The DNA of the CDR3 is TGCAGTGCTCGACGGGGACAGGGGCATAATCAGCCCCAGCATTTT.

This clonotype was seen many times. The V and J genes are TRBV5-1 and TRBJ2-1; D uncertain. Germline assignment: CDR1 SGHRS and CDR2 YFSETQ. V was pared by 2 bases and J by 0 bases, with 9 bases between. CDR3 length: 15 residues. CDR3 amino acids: CASSLESGSYNEQFF. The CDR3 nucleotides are TGCGCCAGCAGCTTAGAGTCGGGCTCCTACAATGAGCAGTTCTTC.

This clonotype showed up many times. CDR3 in amino acids: CASSQRTDPPPGELFF. The CDR3 DNA reads as TGTGCCAGCAGCCAGAGGACGGACCCCCCACCCGGGGAGCTGTTTTTT. J is TRBJ2-2 and V is TRBV3-1; D is ambiguous. The V gene's germline CDR1 is LGHDT and CDR2 YNNKEL (reference sequence). Between the trimmed V and J ends, which lost 3 bases and 6 bases, there was a span of 17 bases. CDR3 length: 16 residues.

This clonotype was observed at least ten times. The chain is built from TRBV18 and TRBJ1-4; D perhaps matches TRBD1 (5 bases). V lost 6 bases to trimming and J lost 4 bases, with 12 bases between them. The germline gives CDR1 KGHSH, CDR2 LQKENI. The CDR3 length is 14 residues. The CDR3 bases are TGTGCCAGCTCTGTTTGGGGCGGTAATGAAAAACTGTTTTTT. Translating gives CASSVWGGNEKLFF.

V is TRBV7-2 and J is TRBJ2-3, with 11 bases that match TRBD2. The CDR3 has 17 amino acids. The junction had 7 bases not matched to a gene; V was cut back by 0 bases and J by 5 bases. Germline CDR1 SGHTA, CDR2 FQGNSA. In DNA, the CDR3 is TGTGCCAGCAGCTTAGCCGCTAGCGGGGGGCCGAGAGATACGCAGTATTTT. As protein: CASSLAASGGPRDTQYF.